The 15 T cell receptor beta chains reported below all come from one sample, sequenced in a study of blood T cell repertoires in COVID-19. Only in-frame clones appear in the TCRdb table, and some are missing; sequencing was by immunoSEQ multiplex PCR. The table records approximately 490,000 clones, about 88% of them present only once. Sequencing was done on a sample of PBMCs or T cells enriched from blood (not recorded which). The receptors come from a woman in her fifties or sixties who had recovered from COVID-19.

This clone has more than one count but fewer than ten. V and J are TRBV10-1 and TRBJ2-1, with D perhaps TRBD2 (5 bases). The V gene lost 2 bases and the J gene lost 7 bases, with 9 bases spanning the gap. The CDR3 is 13 amino acids. Per the germline V gene, CDR1 is WNHNN and CDR2 is SYGVQD (reference sequence). Here the CDR3 DNA reads TGCGCCAGCAGTGAGGCAAGAGGGAATGAGCAGTTCTTC. The encoded protein is CASSEARGNEQFF.

This chain links TRBV5-1 with TRBJ2-7; 7 bases match TRBD1. The germline V gene has CDR1 SGHRS and CDR2 YFSETQ. The CDR3 totals 15 residues. Losses at the gene ends were 5 bases for V and 3 bases for J; bases not matched to a gene: 11. The CDR3 is CASRYDRAANYEQYF. The CDR3 coding sequence is TGCGCCAGCAGATATGACAGGGCGGCTAACTACGAGCAGTACTTC.

This clone appeared once. The chain recombines TRBV4-1 with TRBJ2-7, with D tentatively TRBD1 (5 bases). The V end lost 4 bases, the J end lost 0 bases, and 13 bases lay between the germline ends. This CDR3 region has 15 residues. CDR1 is MGHRA, CDR2 YSYEKL, per germline. This CDR3 is CASSPTQGTSYEQYF. DNA for the CDR3: TGCGCCAGCAGCCCGACTCAGGGCACCTCCTACGAGCAGTACTTC.

The chain recombines TRBV16 with TRBJ2-7; D is perhaps TRBD1 (6 bases). CDR3 length: 17 residues. The germline gives CDR1 KGHSY, CDR2 FQNENV. V lost 2 bases and J 3 bases, leaving 20 bases between the germline ends. CDR3 sequence reads: CASSQIGQGISNYEQYF. The CDR3 DNA reads TGTGCCAGCAGCCAAATAGGGCAGGGGATTAGCAACTACGAGCAGTACTTC.

This chain uses TRBV2 with TRBJ2-3; 9 positions agree with TRBD1. CDR1 SNHLY and CDR2 FYNNEI come from the germline V gene. V trimming: 1 base; J trimming: 1 base; junction bases outside the gene matches: 3. CDR3 size: 16 residues. This CDR3 is CASSEDRGHRTDTQYF. Written as DNA, the CDR3 is TGTGCCAGCAGTGAAGACAGGGGGCATCGCACAGATACGCAGTATTTT.

The rearrangement uses TRBV6-6 and TRBJ2-7; D uncertain. V was pared by 0 bases and J by 1 base, with 4 bases between. Per germline, CDR1 MNHNY and CDR2 SVGAGI (reference sequence). CDR3 length: 13 amino acids. The CDR3 loop reads CASSYSTSYEQYF. CDR3 nucleotides: TGTGCCAGCAGTTACTCGACTTCCTACGAGCAGTACTTC.

The chain carries TRBV3-1 (or the pseudogene TRBV3-2) and TRBJ1-5; D perhaps matches TRBD1 (5 bases). The CDR3 sequence is 16 residues long. Germline CDR1 and CDR2: LGHDT and YNNKEL (reference sequence). V lost 0 bases and J lost 3, with 12 bases in between. The CDR3 coding sequence is TGTGCCAGCAGCCAAGACCCACAGGAATCCAATCAGCCCCAGCATTTT. Its protein is CASSQDPQESNQPQHF.

The chain combines TRBV6-1 with TRBJ1-2, with no clear D. CDR3 length equals 16 residues. Germline V gene lookup returns CDR1 MNHNS and CDR2 SASEGT. The V end lost 3 bases, the J end lost 0 bases, and 14 bases lay between the germline ends. The CDR3 DNA follows: TGTGCCAGCAGTGACCCTAGGACCGGGACTAACTATGGCTACACCTTC. Protein: CASSDPRTGTNYGYTF.

V usage is TRBV4-2 and J usage is TRBJ2-7, with a tentative D call TRBD2 (6 bases). This CDR3 comprises 16 residues. V gave up 4 bases and J gave up 6 bases, with 22 bases separating them. The germline gives CDR1 LGHNA, CDR2 YNFKEQ. The CDR3 DNA follows: TGTGCCAGCAGCCCAAGGGCGGGACGGGAAAGTGTCGAGCAGTACTTC. Translation: CASSPRAGRESVEQYF.

This clone has only one observation. This chain connects TRBV5-1 to TRBJ2-7, with TRBD2 matching 11 bases. V lost 4 bases to trimming and J lost 7 bases; unmatched junction nucleotides: 16. The CDR3 covers 17 residues. The V gene's germline CDR1 is SGHRS and CDR2 YFSETQ. The CDR3 protein is CASSPWDLAGGVAEQYF. CDR3 bases: TGCGCCAGCAGCCCGTGGGACCTAGCGGGGGGTGTGGCTGAGCAGTACTTC.

The V and J genes are TRBV5-1 and TRBJ1-1; TRBD1 matches at 8 bases. This CDR3 is built from 16 residues. Per the germline V gene, CDR1 is SGHRS and CDR2 is YFSETQ. Losses at the gene ends were 3 bases for V and 1 base for J; bases not matched to a gene: 8. CDR3 in amino acids: CASSSAGQGRNTEAFF. The CDR3, as DNA: TGCGCCAGCAGCTCCGCCGGACAGGGAAGGAACACTGAAGCTTTCTTT. The complete variable domain, with remaining parts taken from reference TRBV5-1 and TRBJ1-1, reads KAGVTQTPRYLIKTRGQQVTLSCSPISGHRSVSWYQQTPGQGLQFLFEYFSETQRNKGNFPGRFSGRQFSNSRSEMNVSTLELGDSALYLCASSSAGQGRNTEAFFGQGTRLTVV.

This clone was counted many times. The chain couples TRBV29-1 to TRBJ2-2, with 9 bases aligning to TRBD1. The CDR3 runs 17 residues. V lost 0 bases to trimming and J lost 7 bases; unmatched junction nucleotides: 12. The V gene's germline CDR1 is SQVTM and CDR2 ANQGSEA. The CDR3 DNA follows: TGCAGCGTTGAAGATAAAGGACAGGGGTTCCGCGGCGGGGAGCTGTTTTTT. It codes for CSVEDKGQGFRGGELFF.

In regard to this clone: This sample includes further DNA sequences coding for the same CDR3. V usage is TRBV19 and J usage is TRBJ2-7; D possibly corresponds to TRBD1 (5 bases). The V end was cut by 5 bases, the J end by 3 bases, with 8 bases between. Germline V gene lookup returns CDR1 LNHDA and CDR2 SQIVND (reference sequence). The CDR3 length is 12 residues. The CDR3 DNA follows: TGTGCCAGTAGTCCAGGGTTCTACGAGCAGTACTTC. This encodes CASSPGFYEQYF.

V and J are TRBV2 and TRBJ1-1, with D possibly TRBD1 on 5 matching bases. The CDR3 contains 13 residues. Looked up from germline, CDR1 is SNHLY and CDR2 is FYNNEI. Trimming removed 7 bases from V and 7 bases from J, with 16 bases in between. CDR3 loop: CASMLGGHVEAFF. DNA of the CDR3: TGTGCCAGCATGCTAGGTGGACACGTTGAAGCTTTCTTT.

CDR3 DNA sequence: TGTGCCAGCAGTGGGGGGGGACTAGCGACAGATACGCAGTATTTT. Translated: CASSGGGLATDTQYF. V usage is TRBV5-4 and J usage is TRBJ2-3; 10 bases line up with TRBD2. CDR1 and CDR2 (germline): SGHNT, YYREEE (reference sequence). V lost 5 bases, J lost 3 bases, and 6 bases stayed unmatched. This CDR3 spans 15 amino acids. The full variable domain, completed using reference TRBV5-4 and TRBJ2-3, is ETGVTQSPTHLIKTRGQQVTLRCSSQSGHNTVSWYQQALGQGPQFIFQYYREEENGRGNFPPRFSGLQFPNYSSELNVNALELDDSALYLCASSGGGLATDTQYFGPGTRLTVL.